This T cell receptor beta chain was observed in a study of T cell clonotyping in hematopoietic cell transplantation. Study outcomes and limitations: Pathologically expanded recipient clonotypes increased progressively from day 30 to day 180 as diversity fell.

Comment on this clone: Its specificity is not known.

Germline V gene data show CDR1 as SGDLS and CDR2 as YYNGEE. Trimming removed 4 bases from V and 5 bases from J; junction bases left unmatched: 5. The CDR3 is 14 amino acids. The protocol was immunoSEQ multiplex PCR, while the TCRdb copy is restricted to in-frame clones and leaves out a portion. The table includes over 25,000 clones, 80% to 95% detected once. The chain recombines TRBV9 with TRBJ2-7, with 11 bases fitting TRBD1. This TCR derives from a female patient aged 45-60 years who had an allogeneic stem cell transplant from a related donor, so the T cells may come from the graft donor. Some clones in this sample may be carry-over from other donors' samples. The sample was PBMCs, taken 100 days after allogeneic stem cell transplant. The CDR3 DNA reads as TGTGCCAGCAGCCCGTGGACAGGGGGCGACGAGCAGTACTTC. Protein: CASSPWTGGDEQYF.